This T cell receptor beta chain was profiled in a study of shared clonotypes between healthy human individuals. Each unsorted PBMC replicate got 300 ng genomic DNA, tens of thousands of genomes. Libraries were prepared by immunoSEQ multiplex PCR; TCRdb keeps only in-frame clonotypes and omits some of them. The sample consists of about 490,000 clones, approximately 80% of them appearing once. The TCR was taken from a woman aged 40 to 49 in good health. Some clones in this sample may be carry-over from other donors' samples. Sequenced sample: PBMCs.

The DNA for the CDR3 is TGCGCTGACACAGGGACAGGCACCTCCTACGAGCAGTACTTC. It codes for CADTGTGTSYEQYF. This sequence joins TRBV23-1 and TRBJ2-7; 8 nucleotides match TRBD1. TRBV23-1 counts as an open reading frame of uncertain function. The CDR3 length is 14 residues.